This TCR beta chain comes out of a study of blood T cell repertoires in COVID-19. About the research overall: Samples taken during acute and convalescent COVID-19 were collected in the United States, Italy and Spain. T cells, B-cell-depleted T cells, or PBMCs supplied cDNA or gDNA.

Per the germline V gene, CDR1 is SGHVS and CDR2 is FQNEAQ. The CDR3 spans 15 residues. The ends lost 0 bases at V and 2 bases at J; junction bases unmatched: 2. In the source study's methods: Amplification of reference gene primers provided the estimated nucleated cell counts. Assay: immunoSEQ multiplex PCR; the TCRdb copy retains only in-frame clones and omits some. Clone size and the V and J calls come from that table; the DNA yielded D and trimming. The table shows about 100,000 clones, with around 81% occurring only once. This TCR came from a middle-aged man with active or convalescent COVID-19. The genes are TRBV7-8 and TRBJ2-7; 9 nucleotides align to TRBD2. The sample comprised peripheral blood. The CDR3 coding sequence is TGTGCCAGCAGCTTAGCGGGCGGGAGGGCCTACGAGCAGTACTTC. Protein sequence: CASSLAGGRAYEQYF.